The rows below give T cell receptor beta chains drawn from one sample of a study of radiotherapy plus CTLA-4 blockade in lung cancer. Here immunoSEQ multiplex PCR was the method, and the copy in TCRdb shows in-frame clones only, minus some. Seen here are more than 90,000 clones, 85% to 90% observed once, and the top ten hold roughly 4.6%. The sequenced sample was peripheral blood, obtained from a patient treated with radiotherapy plus ipilimumab. The receptors come from a human donor with non-small cell lung cancer that progressed on radiotherapy plus ipilimumab. Each CDR3 is given with its conserved first and last residue. The D gene is left open where the match is weak. Rows give clone size only sometimes, using once, few, many, or a class for an expanded clone.

d_gene: NA
abundance: NA
v_gene: TRBV6-1
j_gene: TRBJ1-3
CDR3nt: TGTGCCAGCAGGATACAGGGATCCGGAAACACCATATATTTT
CDR3aa: CASRIQGSGNTIYF

d_gene: NA
abundance: NA
v_gene: TRBV5-4
j_gene: TRBJ2-5
CDR3nt: TGTGCCAGCAGCTTGTGGTCTATCCAAGAGACCCAGTACTTC
CDR3aa: CASSLWSIQETQYF

d_gene: NA
abundance: NA
v_gene: TRBV7-9
j_gene: TRBJ1-4
CDR3nt: TGTGCCAGCAGCCCGGCGAATGAAAAACTGTTTTTT
CDR3aa: CASSPANEKLFF

d_gene: TRBD1
abundance: NA
v_gene: TRBV5-6
j_gene: TRBJ2-7
CDR3nt: TGTGCCAGCAACCGGGACAGGCGTCTCGAGCAGTACTTC
CDR3aa: CASNRDRRLEQYF

d_gene: NA
abundance: NA
v_gene: TRBV18
j_gene: TRBJ2-5
CDR3nt: TGTGCCAGCTCACCTTCGACCGGGACTCGCGGGGAGACCCAGTACTTC
CDR3aa: CASSPSTGTRGETQYF

d_gene: NA
abundance: NA
v_gene: TRBV9
j_gene: TRBJ2-3
CDR3nt: TGTGCCAGCAGCGTAGAGCCCTGGACTACTCTTAGCACAGATACGCAGTATTTT
CDR3aa: CASSVEPWTTLSTDTQYF

d_gene: NA
abundance: NA
v_gene: TRBV14
j_gene: TRBJ2-5
CDR3nt: TGTGCCAGCAGCCAACGGGCCCTGGGAAGAGAGACCCAGTACTTC
CDR3aa: CASSQRALGRETQYF

d_gene: TRBD2
abundance: NA
v_gene: TRBV5-1
j_gene: TRBJ2-2
CDR3nt: TGCGCCAGCAGGGGACTAGCGGGAGGCGGGACCGGGGAGCTGTTTTTT
CDR3aa: CASRGLAGGGTGELFF

d_gene: TRBD2
abundance: NA
v_gene: TRBV14
j_gene: TRBJ2-3
CDR3nt: TGTGCCAGCAGCCAAGAAGGTTCCGGACTAGCGGGAGAAGATACGCAGTATTTT
CDR3aa: CASSQEGSGLAGEDTQYF

d_gene: NA
abundance: NA
v_gene: TRBV20-1
j_gene: TRBJ2-7
CDR3nt: TGCAGTACCGGGCCCTCCGAGCAGTACTTC
CDR3aa: CSTGPSEQYF

d_gene: NA
abundance: NA
v_gene: TRBV2
j_gene: TRBJ2-6
CDR3nt: TGTACCAGCGGAGAGGTGGGAGGGGCCAACGTCCTGACTTTC
CDR3aa: CTSGEVGGANVLTF

d_gene: NA
abundance: NA
v_gene: TRBV2
j_gene: TRBJ1-4
CDR3nt: TGTGCCAGCAGTTGGAGTGGGAGGATTGGAGAAAAACTGTTTTTT
CDR3aa: CASSWSGRIGEKLFF

d_gene: NA
abundance: few
v_gene: TRBV4-2
j_gene: TRBJ2-1
CDR3nt: TGTGCCAGCAGCCAAGACGGTAATGAGCAGTTCTTC
CDR3aa: CASSQDGNEQFF

d_gene: TRBD1
abundance: NA
v_gene: TRBV5-1
j_gene: TRBJ1-3
CDR3nt: TGCGCCAGCAGCTTGGGAGAACAGGGGAGCTCTGGAAACACCATATATTTT
CDR3aa: CASSLGEQGSSGNTIYF

d_gene: NA
abundance: few
v_gene: TRBV5-1
j_gene: TRBJ2-6
CDR3nt: TGCGCCAGCAGCAAAACAGGGTCTGGGGCCAACGTCCTGACTTTC
CDR3aa: CASSKTGSGANVLTF

d_gene: NA
abundance: NA
v_gene: TRBV20-1
j_gene: TRBJ2-4
CDR3nt: TGCAGTGCTAGGGGGGGTGACATTCAGTACTTC
CDR3aa: CSARGGDIQYF

d_gene: TRBD2
abundance: NA
v_gene: TRBV4-2
j_gene: TRBJ2-3
CDR3nt: TGTGCCAGCAGCCAAGGGAGCGGGAGGGCCAATACGCAGTATTTT
CDR3aa: CASSQGSGRANTQYF

d_gene: TRBD1
abundance: NA
v_gene: TRBV5-1
j_gene: TRBJ2-7
CDR3nt: TGCGCCAGCAGCTTGGCTTGGACAGGGGGCCAATACGAGCAGTACTTC
CDR3aa: CASSLAWTGGQYEQYF

d_gene: TRBD1
abundance: once
v_gene: TRBV6-6
j_gene: TRBJ1-3
CDR3nt: TGTGCCAGCAGTTACTCCGGACAGGCCCAAAACACCATATATTTT
CDR3aa: CASSYSGQAQNTIYF

d_gene: NA
abundance: NA
v_gene: TRBV14
j_gene: TRBJ2-5
CDR3nt: TGTGCCAGCAGCCAAGGGCTCGGGTTCCCACTCCTAGAGACCCAGTACTTC
CDR3aa: CASSQGLGFPLLETQYF

d_gene: TRBD2
abundance: NA
v_gene: TRBV29-1
j_gene: TRBJ2-7
CDR3nt: TGCAGCGTTGTGACTAGCGGGAGTTACGAGCAGTACTTC
CDR3aa: CSVVTSGSYEQYF

d_gene: TRBD2
abundance: NA
v_gene: TRBV5-1
j_gene: TRBJ2-2
CDR3nt: TGCGCCAGCAGCTCGCCGACTAGCGGAAACACCGGGGAGCTGTTTTTT
CDR3aa: CASSSPTSGNTGELFF

d_gene: NA
abundance: NA
v_gene: TRBV27
j_gene: TRBJ2-2
CDR3nt: TGTGCCAGCAGTCCGAGGGGTGGCTCCATCAATGTAGCCGGGGAGCTGTTTTTT
CDR3aa: CASSPRGGSINVAGELFF

d_gene: NA
abundance: NA
v_gene: TRBV6-5
j_gene: TRBJ1-3
CDR3nt: TGTGCCAGCAGCGGACTGTTCTCTGGAAACACCATATATTTT
CDR3aa: CASSGLFSGNTIYF

d_gene: NA
abundance: few
v_gene: TRBV7-9
j_gene: TRBJ2-7
CDR3nt: TGTGCCAGCAGCCAAGGGAGACACGAGCAGTACTTC
CDR3aa: CASSQGRHEQYF

d_gene: TRBD1
abundance: NA
v_gene: TRBV6-5
j_gene: TRBJ1-2
CDR3nt: TGTGCCAGCAGTTTCAGGGGGCGAGGTGGCTACACCTTC
CDR3aa: CASSFRGRGGYTF